The 21 T cell receptor beta chains reported below all come from one sample, sequenced in a study of T cell responses to AZD1222 COVID-19 vaccine. Method: immunoSEQ multiplex PCR; TCRdb's copy keeps in-frame clones and lacks some. The sample includes roughly 70,000 clones, around nine tenths seen only once; the top ten take around 4.4%. Material: peripheral blood, obtained 28 days after the second dose of the MenACWY control vaccine. These receptors all stem from an adult who received the MenACWY meningococcal vaccine as a control.

The J gene is TRBJ2-4, the V gene TRBV5-7; 8 positions agree with TRBD2. TRBV5-7 is placed among ORFs of uncertain function. The CDR3 contains 17 residues. After removal of 0 bases from V and 2 bases from J, the junction contained 7 bases not matched to a gene. CDR3 nucleotide sequence: TGTGCCAGCAGCTTGGTTCGGGGGGGGAGGACCAAAAACATTCAGTACTTC. Translation: CASSLVRGGRTKNIQYF.

The V call is TRBV19, the J call TRBJ1-5; D ambiguous. Germline-derived CDR1 and CDR2 are LNHDA and SQIVND (reference sequence). There are 13 residues in the CDR3. The germline V and J ends were trimmed by 4 bases and 3 bases, with 7 bases remaining between them. CDR3 nucleotide sequence: TGTGCCAGTAGTACGGTGGACAATCAGCCCCAGCATTTT. Translation: CASSTVDNQPQHF.

The chain carries TRBV30 and TRBJ2-5, with 7 bases identical to TRBD1. After removal of 3 bases from V and 2 bases from J, the junction contained 3 bases not matched to a gene. Germline values: CDR1 GTSNPN, CDR2 SVGIG (reference sequence). CDR3 size: 13 residues. The CDR3 loop reads CAWRGQYQETQYF. CDR3 nucleotides: TGTGCCTGGAGGGGACAGTATCAAGAGACCCAGTACTTC.

The chain uses TRBV6-5 and TRBJ1-6; perhaps TRBD1 as D (5 bases). The V and J ends lost 1 base and 6 bases respectively, with 10 bases between them. The germline CDR1 and CDR2 sequences are MNHEY and SVGAGI. The CDR3 spans 15 residues. The CDR3 sequence is CASSYWGSFNSPLHF. CDR3 nucleotides: TGTGCCAGCAGTTACTGGGGGTCTTTTAATTCACCCCTCCACTTT.

The J gene is TRBJ1-4, the V gene TRBV6-2 or TRBV6-3, with a weak D call TRBD1 (5 bases). The CDR3 extends over 14 amino acids. V lost 4 bases and J lost 8, with 14 bases in between. CDR1 and CDR2 (germline): MNHEY, SVGEGT. CDR3 DNA sequence: TGTGCCAGCAGTTTGTCCCAGGGTTGGGAAAAACTGTTTTTT. This encodes CASSLSQGWEKLFF.

The CDR3 reads CASSLGTTGNTIYF. The CDR3 DNA reads as TGCGCCAGCAGCTTGGGGACAACTGGAAACACCATATATTTT. The chain has TRBV5-1 and TRBJ1-3, with a weak D call TRBD1 (5 bases). V lost 0 bases, J lost 2 bases, and 6 bases lay in between. The CDR3 covers 14 residues. Germline CDR1 SGHRS, CDR2 YFSETQ.

The chain employs TRBV7-8 and TRBJ1-6, with no clear D. Looked up from germline, CDR1 is SGHVS and CDR2 is FQNEAQ. V lost 3 bases and J 10 bases, leaving 22 bases between the germline ends. This CDR3 has 17 amino acids. CDR3 coding DNA: TGTGCCAGCAGCTTTGGGGAAAAGGGCCTCGGAGGATCACCCCTCCACTTT. Residues: CASSFGEKGLGGSPLHF.

Note on this clone: At one end the junction does not follow the germline gene, possibly because of a read error. The rearrangement links TRBV4-1 to TRBJ1-2, with D uncertain. Germline V lookup: CDR1 MGHRA, CDR2 YSYEKL. The CDR3 is made up of 13 amino acids. CDR3 sequence reads: CASSQAGPRTLAF. CDR3 DNA sequence: TGCGCCAGCAGCCAAGCCGGGCCGCGAACCCTCGCCTTC.

In this sample, this clone turned up once. This chain's CDR3 is CASSLRTSYTF. CDR3 in DNA: TGTGCCAGCAGTTTAAGGACATCCTACACCTTC. The V and J genes are TRBV28 and TRBJ1-2, with a tentative D call TRBD1 (5 bases). The germline V and J ends were trimmed by 2 bases and 10 bases, with 8 bases remaining between them. The CDR3 consists of 11 residues. CDR1 MDHEN and CDR2 SYDVKM come from the germline V gene.

This clone was counted once. The rearrangement joins TRBV12-3 or TRBV12-4 to TRBJ2-6, with D perhaps TRBD1 (6 bases). Trimming took 7 bases from V and 15 from J, leaving 16 bases between them. The CDR3 has 12 residues. Here the CDR3 DNA reads TGTGCCAGCAACCTACCCGACAGGCCCCTGACTTTC. Amino acids: CASNLPDRPLTF.

The rearrangement links TRBV30 to TRBJ2-7, with D possibly being TRBD2 (5 bases). V lost 1 base to trimming and J lost 1 base, with 14 bases between them. Germline lookup yields CDR1 GTSNPN and CDR2 SVGIG (reference sequence). The CDR3 length is 15 residues. CDR3 sequence (DNA): TGTGCCTGGAGTGCTCAGGAGCGGAGGTCCTACGAGCAGTACTTC. Translation gives CAWSAQERRSYEQYF.

This clone has a handful of counts. This chain joins TRBV2 and TRBJ2-7; D is unclear. This CDR3 comprises 15 residues. Trimming took 6 bases from V and 5 from J, leaving 20 bases between them. Germline values: CDR1 SNHLY, CDR2 FYNNEI. The CDR3 here is CASSQKVGRLDEQYF. The CDR3 nucleotides read TGTGCCAGCAGCCAGAAGGTGGGTCGACTGGACGAGCAGTACTTC.

The rearrangement uses TRBV4-2 and TRBJ2-1; 12 bases align to TRBD2. The V gene end was trimmed by 1 base and the J gene end by 7 bases; junction bases not matched to a gene: 2. Looked up from germline, CDR1 is LGHNA and CDR2 is YNFKEQ. This CDR3 has 15 residues. The CDR3 protein is CASSQGTSGENEQFF. The CDR3 nucleotides read TGTGCCAGCAGCCAAGGGACTAGCGGGGAGAATGAGCAGTTCTTC.

This rearrangement joins TRBV5-6 to TRBJ1-6; D remains ambiguous. With 0 bases removed from V and 0 bases from J, the gap between germline ends came to 7 bases. The germline CDR1 and CDR2 sequences are SGHDT and YYEEEE. The CDR3 has 16 residues. As DNA, the CDR3 is TGTGCCAGCAGCTTGGAGAAGCACTCCTATAATTCACCCCTCCACTTT. Translated, it gives CASSLEKHSYNSPLHF. The whole variable domain, filled in from reference TRBV5-6 and TRBJ1-6, reads DAGVTQSPTHLIKTRGQQVTLRCSPKSGHDTVSWYQQALGQGPQFIFQYYEEEERQRGNFPDRFSGHQFPNYSSELNVNALLLGDSALYLCASSLEKHSYNSPLHFGNGTRLTVT.

V and J are TRBV7-9 and TRBJ1-2; no clear D. The CDR3 is made up of 12 amino acids. Germline lookup yields CDR1 SEHNR and CDR2 FQNEAQ (reference sequence). The V end was cut by 1 base, the J end by 7 bases, with 7 bases between. The CDR3 DNA sequence: TGTGCCAGCAGCTTAGAACCTGTTGGCTACACCTTC. Its translation: CASSLEPVGYTF.

This chain links TRBV6-6 with TRBJ1-1; D is possibly TRBD1 (6 bases). Per germline, CDR1 MNHNY and CDR2 SVGAGI (reference sequence). This CDR3 is 14 amino acids long. Trimming left V 4 bases short and J 6 bases short, with 15 bases between. The CDR3 loop is CASSSTGRVPEAFF. The CDR3, as DNA: TGTGCCAGCAGTTCGACAGGACGCGTCCCTGAAGCTTTCTTT.

CDR3 sequence (DNA): TGTGCCAGCAGTGACAACCCTGGACTGCTTCGGCCTGAAGCTTTCTTT. It encodes CASSDNPGLLRPEAFF. The rearrangement links TRBV6-4 to TRBJ1-1; no clear D gene. Trimming left V 2 bases short and J 6 bases short, with 19 bases between. CDR3 length: 16 amino acids. From germline, CDR1 is MRHNA and CDR2 SNTAGT.

The V call is TRBV12-3 or TRBV12-4, the J call TRBJ1-3; D gene uncertain. This CDR3 contains 11 residues. V shed 6 bases and J shed 7 bases, with 7 bases lying between them. CDR3 protein: CASREFNTIYF. CDR3 in DNA: TGTGCCAGCAGGGAATTTAACACCATATATTTT.

The rearrangement joins TRBV19 to TRBJ2-6; D might be TRBD1 (6 bases). CDR1 is LNHDA, CDR2 SQIVND, per germline (reference sequence). The V gene lost 4 bases and the J gene lost 0 bases, with 10 bases spanning the gap. This CDR3 region has 16 residues. For the CDR3, the DNA is TGTGCCAGTAGTAACAGGGCCAGCTCTGGGGCCAACGTCCTGACTTTC. This translates into CASSNRASSGANVLTF.

In its sample, this clone was seen once. V is TRBV6-5 and J is TRBJ1-1; D call uncertain. CDR3 length: 13 amino acids. CDR1 MNHEY and CDR2 SVGAGI come from the germline V gene. V lost 4 bases and J 3 bases, leaving 9 bases between the germline ends. CDR3 nucleotides: TGTGCCAGCAGTTCAGGCAGGCACACTGAAGCTTTCTTT. This translates into CASSSGRHTEAFF.

This chain links TRBV28 with TRBJ2-3; 11 nucleotides agree with TRBD2. Germline trimming cut 3 bases from V and 6 bases from J; bases unmatched to any gene: 2. The germline CDR1 and CDR2 sequences are MDHEN and SYDVKM. The CDR3 spans 14 residues. CDR3 in DNA: TGTGCCAGCAGTTTGTCTAGCGGGAGGGATACGCAGTATTTT. As protein: CASSLSSGRDTQYF.